This TCR beta chain was identified during a study of CD8 T cells in Susac syndrome. The CDR3 sequence is 13 residues long. Trimming took 1 base from V and 8 from J, leaving 9 bases between them. Germline V CDR1 and CDR2: DFQATT, SNEGSKA (reference sequence). Random hexamers served to reverse transcribe roughly 0.45 to 1 ug RNA. TCRdb fed the immunoSEQ multiplex PCR reads into MiXCR, producing one record per CDR3 protein. This sample has 180,000 or so distinct CDR3 sequences, with around 94% found just once. With respect to this clonotype: What it binds is unknown.

Findings and caveats of the study: By the study's own acknowledgment, its TCR sequencing and HLA analysis included relatively few individuals.

The sequence derives from a human donor in good health. Sequencing used CD4+ T cells from PBMCs. The chain combines TRBV20-1 with TRBJ1-6; D is perhaps TRBD1 (5 bases). The CDR3 sequence: CSARVPGDSPLHF. Written as DNA, the CDR3 is TGCAGTGCTAGAGTTCCGGGGGATTCACCCCTCCACTTT.